This TCR beta chain emerged from a study of blood T cell repertoires in COVID-19. Study at large: Sites in the United States, Italy and Spain provided acute and convalescent COVID-19 samples.

This CDR3 has 15 residues. Germline V CDR1 and CDR2: KGHDR, SFDVKD. Trimming removed 3 bases from V and 5 bases from J; junction bases left unmatched: 7. Sequencing used immunoSEQ multiplex PCR; TCRdb keeps in-frame clones, though not all of them. Of roughly 320,000 clones in the sample, around 86% are singletons; the top ten hold about 4.6%. Sample: PBMCs or T cells enriched from blood (not recorded which). This TCR was sampled from a man younger than 45 who had recovered from COVID-19. The chain links TRBV24-1 to TRBJ2-7; TRBD1 matches at 9 bases. The CDR3 DNA sequence: TGTGCCACCAGTGATCCTGGGACAGGGATCCACGAGCAGTACTTC. It encodes CATSDPGTGIHEQYF.